The 25 T cell receptor beta chains below were found in one sample sequenced in a study of response to subunit inactivated influenza vaccine. MiXCR, applied by TCRdb to the RT-PCR reads, yields one record per CDR3 protein. Of roughly 520,000 distinct CDR3 sequences in the sample, around 25% were seen once. Source: CD4+ T cells sorted from PBMCs, taken 5 to 6 days after vaccination. These receptors came from a man aged 50 to 59 who received an inactivated influenza vaccine.

The V call is TRBV10-3, the J call TRBJ2-7; D remains ambiguous. Looked up from germline, CDR1 is ENHRY and CDR2 is SYGVKD. CDR3 length equals 12 residues. V was trimmed by 5 bases and J by 2 bases, leaving 7 bases between them. CDR3 in DNA: TGTGCCATCAGTCCAGAGCCCTACGAGCAGTACTTC. This gives the protein CAISPEPYEQYF.

This clonotype appeared a few times. This chain links TRBV29-1 with TRBJ1-2; D remains unclear. V was trimmed by 5 bases and J by 8 bases, leaving 18 bases between them. The CDR3 is 13 amino acids. CDR1 SQVTM and CDR2 ANQGSEA come from the germline V gene. The CDR3 loop reads CSVSGRAQRGYTF. In DNA, the CDR3 is TGCAGCGTTTCGGGTAGGGCCCAGCGGGGCTACACCTTC.

This clonotype was counted between two and nine times. V and J are TRBV12-3 or TRBV12-4 and TRBJ2-3; 8 bases align to TRBD2. The CDR3 is 14 amino acids. Trimming removed 6 bases from V and 4 bases from J; junction bases left unmatched: 6. The CDR3, as DNA: TGTGCCAGCAGATCCGGGAGGGAGGCAGATACGCAGTATTTT. This codes for CASRSGREADTQYF.

V usage is TRBV20-1 and J usage is TRBJ2-7; the match to TRBD2 covers 14 bases. The germline V gene encodes CDR1 DFQATT and CDR2 SNEGSKA (reference sequence). J was trimmed by 5 bases and V by 6 bases; bases with no gene match: 3. The CDR3 consists of 13 residues. In nucleotides, the CDR3 is TGCAGTGCACCGGGACTAGCGGGAGACGAGCAGTACTTC. This gives the protein CSAPGLAGDEQYF.

This clonotype was seen at least ten times. This sequence joins TRBV5-1 and TRBJ2-1; 15 bases map to TRBD2. Germline V CDR1 and CDR2: SGHRS, YFSETQ. V gave up 4 bases and J gave up 8 bases; unmatched junction bases: 13. The CDR3 length is 18 residues. The CDR3 region has the DNA TGCGCCAGCAGCCCCCGGACTAGCGGGAGGGCCTCCCTCCATGAGCAGTTCTTC. Its protein product is CASSPRTSGRASLHEQFF.

The CDR3 coding sequence is TGCAGTGCTTCCTACGGGGTGGATGAGCAGTTCTTC. It codes for CSASYGVDEQFF. The chain carries TRBV20-1 and TRBJ2-1; D possibly corresponds to TRBD2 (5 bases). The CDR3 is 12 amino acids. Deletions cut 5 bases from V and 8 bases from J, with 13 bases between. In germline, CDR1 is DFQATT, CDR2 SNEGSKA (reference sequence).

In this sample, this clonotype turned up a few times. The chain uses TRBV12-3 or TRBV12-4 and TRBJ1-2; D gene unclear. Trimming shortened V by 3 bases and J by 7 bases, and 12 bases separated the two germline ends. The CDR3 is 13 residues long. CDR3 bases: TGTGCCAGCAGTTTTGGTCAGGTATCTGGCTACACCTTC. This gives the protein CASSFGQVSGYTF.

This clonotype was detected only a few times. CDR3 nucleotide sequence: TGTGCCAGCAGTTCAGGGAGTAAGACCTACGAGCAGTACTTC. Encoded protein: CASSSGSKTYEQYF. This chain links TRBV28 with TRBJ2-7; D possibly uses TRBD1 or TRBD2 (5 bases each). V lost 4 bases and J lost 2, with 12 bases in between. The CDR3 has 14 amino acids. Germline V gives CDR1 MDHEN, CDR2 SYDVKM.

Ten or more counts support this clonotype. The chain joins TRBV28 to TRBJ1-1; weak D call: TRBD1 (6 bases). Germline loops: CDR1 MDHEN, CDR2 SYDVKM. The V and J ends lost 7 bases and 5 bases respectively, with 14 bases between them. The CDR3 is 13 residues long. The CDR3 is CASTRGRGTEAFF. Here the CDR3 DNA reads TGTGCCAGCACCCGGGGGCGAGGTACTGAAGCTTTCTTT.

The chain is built from TRBV4-3 and TRBJ2-7, with 8 bases lining up with TRBD1. The CDR3 runs to 15 residues. Germline assignment: CDR1 LGHNA and CDR2 YSLEER. J was trimmed by 4 bases and V by 3 bases; bases with no gene match: 8. CDR3 in amino acids: CASSHGRTGRYEQYF. The CDR3 DNA follows: TGCGCCAGCAGCCATGGCCGGACAGGGAGATACGAGCAGTACTTC.

V is TRBV10-3 and J is TRBJ2-5, with D unclear. The CDR3 has 13 amino acids. V lost 5 bases and J 5 bases, leaving 12 bases between the germline ends. Per germline, CDR1 ENHRY and CDR2 SYGVKD. The CDR3 sequence: CAISSRIAETQYF. As DNA, the CDR3 is TGTGCCATCAGTTCACGTATTGCGGAGACCCAGTACTTC.

This clonotype was seen only a few times. V is TRBV29-1 and J is TRBJ2-7, with D possibly TRBD2 on 6 matching bases. CDR3 length: 11 amino acids. The V end was cut by 7 bases, the J end by 5 bases, with 12 bases between. Germline CDR1 reads SQVTM; CDR2 reads ANQGSEA. CDR3 coding DNA: TGCAGCGCCCTGGGAGGAGACGAGCAGTACTTC. This translates into CSALGGDEQYF.

This clonotype was counted only a few times. This rearrangement joins TRBV27 to TRBJ2-1; TRBD2 agrees at 8 bases. This CDR3 comprises 17 residues. Germline lookup yields CDR1 MNHEY and CDR2 SMNVEV (reference sequence). V shed 6 bases, J shed 8 bases, and the junction held 18 bases outside the gene matches. The CDR3 spells CASRSPGGAFPDDEQFF. CDR3 nucleotide sequence: TGTGCCAGCAGGAGCCCCGGGGGGGCATTCCCTGACGATGAGCAGTTCTTC.

V usage is TRBV27 and J usage is TRBJ2-1; D is perhaps TRBD2 (5 bases). The CDR3 is made up of 15 amino acids. Germline lookup yields CDR1 MNHEY and CDR2 SMNVEV (reference sequence). With 3 bases removed from V and 6 bases from J, the gap between germline ends came to 15 bases. As DNA, the CDR3 is TGTGCCAGCAGTTTTCCGGCTAGCAGATCCAATGAGCAGTTCTTC. Amino acids: CASSFPASRSNEQFF.

This clonotype was counted ten times or more. The chain carries TRBV5-1 and TRBJ1-5, with a tentative D call TRBD1 (5 bases). The CDR3 consists of 14 residues. CDR1 is SGHRS, CDR2 YFSETQ, per germline. Trimming removed 0 bases from V and 6 bases from J, with 10 bases in between. The CDR3 sequence is CASSLEAGTQPQHF. CDR3 DNA sequence: TGCGCCAGCAGCTTGGAGGCAGGGACTCAGCCCCAGCATTTT.

In its sample, this clonotype was seen many times. J is TRBJ2-5 and V is TRBV10-3, with 7 bases identical to TRBD1. CDR1 and CDR2 (germline): ENHRY, SYGVKD. The CDR3 has 14 amino acids. V lost 7 bases to trimming and J lost 1 base; unmatched junction nucleotides: 6. CDR3 loop: CAIKMTGSQETQYF. The CDR3 nucleotides are TGTGCCATCAAGATGACAGGGTCCCAAGAGACCCAGTACTTC.

In this sample, this clonotype turned up a few times. This sequence joins TRBV4-3 and TRBJ2-7; D gene uncertain. The CDR3 has 13 residues. Germline assignment: CDR1 LGHNA and CDR2 YSLEER. Trimming pared 0 bases from V and 7 bases from J, leaving 10 bases between. The CDR3 DNA is TGCGCCAGCAGCCAAGATTTGGCAGTAGAGCAGTACTTC. Encoded protein: CASSQDLAVEQYF.

This clonotype occurred a few times. The V gene is TRBV7-9, the J gene TRBJ2-5, with D tentatively TRBD2 (6 bases). With 1 base removed from V and 3 bases from J, the gap between germline ends came to 9 bases. Germline V gene sequence: CDR1 SEHNR, CDR2 FQNEAQ (reference sequence). This CDR3 comprises 14 residues. The CDR3 nucleotides are TGTGCCAGCAGCTTAGGGGACTTTAAAGAGACCCAGTACTTC. It is translated as CASSLGDFKETQYF.

CDR3 bases: TGCAGTGCTAGGGTGGAGGGCTCCTACAATGAGCAGTTCTTC. Residues: CSARVEGSYNEQFF. V gene TRBV20-1 combines with J gene TRBJ2-1; D might be TRBD2 (6 bases). Germline values: CDR1 DFQATT, CDR2 SNEGSKA (reference sequence). V lost 3 bases and J lost 0, with 9 bases in between. The CDR3 sequence is 14 residues long.

The CDR3 here is CSARDRQGYGYTF. CDR3 nucleotides: TGCAGTGCTAGAGATCGACAGGGCTATGGCTACACCTTC. The rearrangement uses TRBV20-1 and TRBJ1-2; TRBD1 matches at 7 bases. V trimming: 0 bases; J trimming: 4 bases; junction bases outside the gene matches: 2. CDR1 is DFQATT and CDR2 is SNEGSKA in the germline V gene (reference sequence). This CDR3 spans 13 amino acids.

This clonotype was counted between two and nine times. The chain has TRBV20-1 and TRBJ2-7; 9 nucleotides align to TRBD2. The trim removed 3 bases at V and 4 bases at J, leaving 7 bases unmatched. Germline-derived CDR1 and CDR2 are DFQATT and SNEGSKA (reference sequence). The CDR3 is 14 residues long. CDR3 DNA sequence: TGCAGTGCTAGCCTTAGCGGGAGAGCGTACGAGCAGTACTTC. Translating it yields CSASLSGRAYEQYF.

This sequence joins TRBV29-1 and TRBJ1-4, with D possibly matching TRBD1 (6 bases). Germline CDR1 SQVTM, CDR2 ANQGSEA. Trimming stripped 6 bases from V and 3 bases from J, with 14 bases between. The CDR3 sequence is 14 residues long. The CDR3 sequence is CSVLPGASNEKLFF. For the CDR3, the DNA is TGCAGCGTGCTCCCGGGGGCGTCTAATGAAAAACTGTTTTTT.

The J gene is TRBJ1-2, the V gene TRBV7-9; D gene unclear. V was pared by 4 bases and J by 4 bases, with 13 bases between. In germline, CDR1 is SEHNR, CDR2 FQNEAQ (reference sequence). The CDR3 contains 14 residues. The CDR3 DNA is TGTGCCAGCAGCTCCTCCCCCCACAGCTATGGCTACACCTTC. Protein product: CASSSSPHSYGYTF.

This chain joins TRBV27 and TRBJ2-3; D remains unclear. This CDR3 region has 15 residues. Germline-derived CDR1 and CDR2 are MNHEY and SMNVEV (reference sequence). V lost 5 bases and J lost 0, with 12 bases in between. CDR3: CASSDRSPSTDTQYF. DNA for the CDR3: TGTGCCAGCAGTGACCGGAGTCCTAGCACAGATACGCAGTATTTT.

J is TRBJ1-2 and V is TRBV12-3 or TRBV12-4, with 8 bases that match TRBD1. The CDR3 is 14 amino acids. Unmatched junction bases numbered 10, after V lost 6 bases and J lost 7 bases. The chain's CDR3 is CASRGDRTRGGYTF. DNA of the CDR3: TGTGCCAGCAGGGGGGACAGGACCCGCGGTGGCTACACCTTC.